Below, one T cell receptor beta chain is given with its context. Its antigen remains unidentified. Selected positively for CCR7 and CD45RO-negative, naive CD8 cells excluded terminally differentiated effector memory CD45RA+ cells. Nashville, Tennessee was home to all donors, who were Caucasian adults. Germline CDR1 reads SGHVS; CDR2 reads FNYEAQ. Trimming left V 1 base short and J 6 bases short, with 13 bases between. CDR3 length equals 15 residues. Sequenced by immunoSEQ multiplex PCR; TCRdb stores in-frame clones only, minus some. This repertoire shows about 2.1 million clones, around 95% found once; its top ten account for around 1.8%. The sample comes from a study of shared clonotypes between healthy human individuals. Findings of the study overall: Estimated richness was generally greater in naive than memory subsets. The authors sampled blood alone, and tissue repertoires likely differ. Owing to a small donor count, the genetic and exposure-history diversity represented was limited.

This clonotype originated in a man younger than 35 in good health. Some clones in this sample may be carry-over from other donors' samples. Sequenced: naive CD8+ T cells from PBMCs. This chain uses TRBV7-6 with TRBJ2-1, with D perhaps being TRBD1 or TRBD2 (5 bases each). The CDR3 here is CASSLDGASSNEQFF. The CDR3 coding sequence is TGTGCCAGCAGCTTAGATGGGGCTAGCAGCAATGAGCAGTTCTTC. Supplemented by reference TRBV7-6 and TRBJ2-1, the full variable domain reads GAGVSQSPRYKVTKRGQDVALRCDPISGHVSLYWYRQALGQGPEFLTYFNYEAQQDKSGLPNDRFSAERPEGSISTLTIQRTEQRDSAMYRCASSLDGASSNEQFFGPGTRLTVL.